Reported below is one T cell receptor beta chain. Its antigen remains unknown. Using immunoSEQ multiplex PCR, the repertoire was profiled, and TCRdb retains in-frame clones only, with some absent. The table has 550,000 to 850,000 clones, approximately 79% seen once. This record belongs to a study of shared clonotypes between healthy human individuals. Germline V lookup: CDR1 MNHEY, CDR2 SVGAGI. The V gene end was trimmed by 4 bases and the J gene end by 13 bases; junction bases not matched to a gene: 0. The CDR3 length is 10 residues. Study findings and constraints: Sharing across a few donors was seen in about 5% of naive CD4 clonotypes. What rarefaction showed was incomplete sorted-subset sequencing despite large depth.

The chain employs TRBV6-5 and TRBJ2-5; 10 bases are shared with TRBD1. The sequence derives from a woman in her twenties or thirties in good health. What was sequenced was memory CD4+ T cells sorted from blood. Subset described: CD45RA-negative fraction. DNA of the CDR3: TGTGCCAGCAGTTGGGACAGGGGGTACTTC. It codes for CASSWDRGYF.